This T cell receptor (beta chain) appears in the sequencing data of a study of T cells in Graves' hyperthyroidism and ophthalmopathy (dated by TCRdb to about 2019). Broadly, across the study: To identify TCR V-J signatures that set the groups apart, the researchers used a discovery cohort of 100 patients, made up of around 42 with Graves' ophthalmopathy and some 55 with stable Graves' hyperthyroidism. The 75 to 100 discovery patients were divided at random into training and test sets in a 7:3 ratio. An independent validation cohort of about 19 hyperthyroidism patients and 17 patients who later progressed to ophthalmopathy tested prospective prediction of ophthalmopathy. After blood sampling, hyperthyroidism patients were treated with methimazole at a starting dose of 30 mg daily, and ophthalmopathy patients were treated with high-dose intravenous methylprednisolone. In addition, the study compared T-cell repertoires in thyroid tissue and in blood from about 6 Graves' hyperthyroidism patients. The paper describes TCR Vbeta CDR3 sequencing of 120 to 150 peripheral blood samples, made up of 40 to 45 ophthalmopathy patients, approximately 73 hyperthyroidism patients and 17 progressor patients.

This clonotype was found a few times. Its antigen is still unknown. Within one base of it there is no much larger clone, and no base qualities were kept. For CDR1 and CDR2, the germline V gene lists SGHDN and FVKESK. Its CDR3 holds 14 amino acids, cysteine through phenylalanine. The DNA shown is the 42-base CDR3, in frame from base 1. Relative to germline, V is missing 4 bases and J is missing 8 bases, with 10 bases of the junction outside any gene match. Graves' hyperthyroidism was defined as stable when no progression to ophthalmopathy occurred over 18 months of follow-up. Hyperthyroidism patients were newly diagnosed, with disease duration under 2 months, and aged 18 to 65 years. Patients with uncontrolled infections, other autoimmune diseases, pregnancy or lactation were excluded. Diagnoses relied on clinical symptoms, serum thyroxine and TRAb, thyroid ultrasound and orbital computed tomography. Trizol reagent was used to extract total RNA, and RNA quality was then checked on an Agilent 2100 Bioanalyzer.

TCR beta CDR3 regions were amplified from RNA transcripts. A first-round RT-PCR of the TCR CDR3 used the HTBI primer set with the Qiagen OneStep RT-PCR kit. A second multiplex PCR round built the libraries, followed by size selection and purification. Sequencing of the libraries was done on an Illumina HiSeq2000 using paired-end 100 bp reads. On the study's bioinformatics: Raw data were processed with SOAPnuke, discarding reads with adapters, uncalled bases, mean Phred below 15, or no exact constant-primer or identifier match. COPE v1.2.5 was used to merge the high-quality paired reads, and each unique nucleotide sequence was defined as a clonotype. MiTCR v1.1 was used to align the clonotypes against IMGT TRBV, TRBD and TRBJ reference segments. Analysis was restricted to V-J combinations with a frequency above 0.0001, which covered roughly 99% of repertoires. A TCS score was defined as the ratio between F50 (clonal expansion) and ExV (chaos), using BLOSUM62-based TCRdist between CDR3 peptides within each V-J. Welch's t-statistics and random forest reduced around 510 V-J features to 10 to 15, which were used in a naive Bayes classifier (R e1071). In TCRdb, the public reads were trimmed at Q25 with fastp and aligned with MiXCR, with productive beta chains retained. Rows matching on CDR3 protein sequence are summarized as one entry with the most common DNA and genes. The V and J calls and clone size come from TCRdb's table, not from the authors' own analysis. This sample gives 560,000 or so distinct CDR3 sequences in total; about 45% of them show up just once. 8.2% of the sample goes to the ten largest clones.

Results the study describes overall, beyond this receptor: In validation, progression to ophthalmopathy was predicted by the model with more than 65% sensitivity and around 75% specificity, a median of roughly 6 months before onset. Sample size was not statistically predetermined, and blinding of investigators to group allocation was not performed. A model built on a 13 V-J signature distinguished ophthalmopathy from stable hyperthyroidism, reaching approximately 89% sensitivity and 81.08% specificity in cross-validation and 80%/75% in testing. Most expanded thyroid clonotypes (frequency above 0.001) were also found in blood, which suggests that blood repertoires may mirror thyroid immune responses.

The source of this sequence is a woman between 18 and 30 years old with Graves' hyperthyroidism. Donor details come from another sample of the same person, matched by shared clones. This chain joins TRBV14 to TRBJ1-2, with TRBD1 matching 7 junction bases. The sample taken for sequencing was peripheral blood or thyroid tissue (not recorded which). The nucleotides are TGTGCCAGCAGCCTGACAGGGTTTGGGCGAGGCTACACCTTC. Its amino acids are CASSLTGFGRGYTF.